This paragraph covers one T cell receptor (beta chain) sequence. The entry originates in a study of blood T cell repertoires in COVID-19. Study-level information: Acute-phase and convalescent COVID-19 samples originated in the United States, Italy and Spain. The cDNA or gDNA used as material had been derived from T cells, B-cell-depleted T cells, or PBMCs.

Per the original methods: Counts of nucleated cells, estimated from reference gene primer amplification, were obtained. Generated by immunoSEQ multiplex PCR, the TCRdb table keeps only in-frame clones and is missing some. That table furnishes V, J and clone size, whereas the DNA furnished D and trimming. The table has about 57,000 clones, 70% to 80% seen once. The receptor's source is a man between 60 and 70 years old with acute or convalescent COVID-19. What was sequenced was peripheral blood.

The CDR3 reads CSVGGGFSFEQYF. Here the CDR3 DNA reads TGCAGCGTTGGCGGGGGTTTTTCCTTTGAGCAGTACTTC. The chain is built from TRBV29-1 and TRBJ2-7, with 7 nucleotides matching TRBD2. The germline V gene encodes CDR1 SQVTM and CDR2 ANQGSEA. This CDR3 has 13 amino acids. With V trimmed by 4 bases and J by 7 bases, 10 bases remained unmatched.